The 27 T cell receptor beta chains reported below all come from one sample, sequenced in a study of blood T cell repertoires in COVID-19. Clones were read by immunoSEQ multiplex PCR, and TCRdb kept only the in-frame ones, dropping some. The sample gives roughly 60,000 clones, just under 85% of which show up once; less than 4.5% is in the top ten. The sequenced material came from peripheral blood. These receptors all come from a man aged 60-69 years with acute or convalescent COVID-19.

This clone has only one observation. The DNA of the CDR3 is TGCGCCAGCAGCTCGATGGGACTAGCGGGGCAAGAGACCCAGTACTTC. It codes for CASSSMGLAGQETQYF. The chain employs TRBV5-1 and TRBJ2-5; 13 bases match TRBD2. V lost 3 bases, J lost 2 bases, and 4 bases stayed unmatched. The V gene's germline CDR1 is SGHRS and CDR2 YFSETQ. The CDR3 spans 16 residues.

V and J are TRBV7-3 and TRBJ1-2; D uncertain. This CDR3 has 14 residues. Deletions cut 1 base from V and 1 base from J, with 7 bases between. Germline CDR1 and CDR2: SGHTA and FQGTGA. The CDR3 protein is CASSLNSDNYGYTF. Written as DNA, the CDR3 is TGTGCCAGCAGCTTAAACAGTGATAACTATGGCTACACCTTC.

This chain's CDR3 is CASSSGQGGNEQFF. In DNA, the CDR3 is TGTGCCAGCAGTTCTGGACAGGGAGGCAATGAGCAGTTCTTC. The chain combines TRBV27 with TRBJ2-1, with 8 nucleotides matching TRBD1. The germline CDR1 and CDR2 sequences are MNHEY and SMNVEV (reference sequence). The V gene end was trimmed by 4 bases and the J gene end by 6 bases; junction bases not matched to a gene: 5. This CDR3 region has 14 residues.

The CDR3 sequence is CASSQQYTGTANYGYTF. The CDR3, as DNA: TGCGCCAGCAGCCAACAATATACCGGGACAGCTAACTATGGCTACACCTTC. The chain combines TRBV4-1 with TRBJ1-2; TRBD1 matches at 7 bases. CDR3 size: 17 residues. The V gene's germline CDR1 is MGHRA and CDR2 YSYEKL. Trimming took 2 bases from V and 0 from J; bases not matched to a gene: 9.

This chain uses TRBV7-2 with TRBJ1-2; tentatively, D is TRBD1 (6 bases). This CDR3 contains 15 residues. The germline V gene has CDR1 SGHTA and CDR2 FQGNSA. V dropped 7 bases and J dropped 8 bases, with 23 bases sitting between them. Written as DNA, the CDR3 is TGTGCCAGCAAAAGTCAGTCAGGGGCCTCAGGGGGCTACACCTTC. Translating it yields CASKSQSGASGGYTF.

The J gene is TRBJ2-5, the V gene TRBV5-1; TRBD1 aligns across 8 bases. Germline V gives CDR1 SGHRS, CDR2 YFSETQ. Trimming at V came to 4 bases and at J to 5 bases, leaving 4 bases not matched to a gene. CDR3 length: 13 amino acids. The CDR3 reads CASSVQGAETQYF. The CDR3 DNA sequence: TGCGCCAGCAGCGTCCAGGGGGCGGAGACCCAGTACTTC.

The rearrangement uses TRBV10-3 and TRBJ1-5, with TRBD1 identical over 10 bases. The V gene end was trimmed by 10 bases and the J gene end by 8 bases; junction bases not matched to a gene: 11. The germline CDR1 and CDR2 sequences are ENHRY and SYGVKD. The CDR3 runs to 14 residues. The CDR3 DNA reads TGTGCCACCACGGACAGGGGGGTTTCGGAGCCCCAGCATTTT. It yields the protein CATTDRGVSEPQHF.

The chain combines TRBV5-5 with TRBJ1-2; D is unresolved. The CDR3 loop spans 11 amino acids. V lost 3 bases to trimming and J lost 12 bases, with 12 bases between them. Germline lookup yields CDR1 SGHKS and CDR2 YYEKEE (reference sequence). CDR3 nucleotide sequence: TGTGCCAGCAGCTCACCAGGATTTCACACCTTC. Encoded protein: CASSSPGFHTF.

The chain uses TRBV5-1 and TRBJ2-1; TRBD2 is a possible D gene (6 bases). CDR1 and CDR2 (germline): SGHRS, YFSETQ. Trimming removed 4 bases at V and 0 bases at J, with 14 bases between. The CDR3 loop spans 16 amino acids. The chain's CDR3 is CASSPGTLSSYNEQFF. CDR3 sequence (DNA): TGCGCCAGCAGCCCAGGGACTCTCAGCTCCTACAATGAGCAGTTCTTC.

The V and J genes are TRBV7-2 and TRBJ2-2; 8 bases fit TRBD1. This CDR3 spans 15 amino acids. Germline V lookup: CDR1 SGHTA, CDR2 FQGNSA. V shed 3 bases and J 5 bases; nucleotides not matched to a gene: 5. CDR3 nucleotide sequence: TGTGCCAGCAGCTTGCTCCGACAGGGGACCGGGGAGCTGTTTTTT. Protein sequence: CASSLLRQGTGELFF.

J is TRBJ1-2 and V is TRBV6-5, with D uncertain. The CDR3 runs 15 residues. Germline V gene lookup returns CDR1 MNHEY and CDR2 SVGAGI. The germline V and J ends were trimmed by 8 bases and 0 bases, with 16 bases remaining between them. In DNA form, the CDR3 reads TGTGCCAGCTTCTCGGGAGGGCGGGCTAACTATGGCTACACCTTC. Amino acids: CASFSGGRANYGYTF.

This clone came up a few times. This chain joins TRBV29-1 and TRBJ1-5; D perhaps matches TRBD1 (5 bases). The germline gives CDR1 SQVTM, CDR2 ANQGSEA. There are 13 residues in the CDR3. V was trimmed by 4 bases and J by 3 bases, leaving 10 bases between them. This CDR3 is CSVAWGDNQPQHF. CDR3 bases: TGCAGCGTTGCCTGGGGCGACAATCAGCCCCAGCATTTT.

The chain recombines TRBV7-2 with TRBJ2-7, with a possible D match to TRBD2 (7 bases). The V gene's germline CDR1 is SGHTA and CDR2 FQGNSA. This CDR3 spans 15 amino acids. V gave up 4 bases and J gave up 0 bases, with 13 bases separating them. The CDR3 sequence is CASSSNRGASYEQYF. The CDR3 DNA follows: TGTGCCAGCAGCTCCAATCGGGGGGCCTCCTACGAGCAGTACTTC.

The V gene is TRBV28, the J gene TRBJ2-2, with D maybe TRBD1 (6 bases). V dropped 6 bases and J dropped 5 bases, with 28 bases sitting between them. CDR1 MDHEN and CDR2 SYDVKM come from the germline V gene. The CDR3 has 19 amino acids. The CDR3 DNA reads as TGTGCCAGCAGCGCCGGACCCCTTCGAGGGGGAAGGGTTACCGGGGAGCTGTTTTTT. This codes for CASSAGPLRGGRVTGELFF.

The V gene is TRBV5-1, the J gene TRBJ2-7, with 7 bases matching TRBD2. CDR3 length equals 14 residues. In germline, CDR1 is SGHRS, CDR2 YFSETQ. V trimming: 5 bases; J trimming: 6 bases; junction bases outside the gene matches: 11. CDR3 bases: TGCGCCAGCAGTTTTGACACCCCGGGGGGCGAGCAGTACTTC. It specifies CASSFDTPGGEQYF.

This clone occurred once. The genes are TRBV11-1 and TRBJ2-7, with D tentatively TRBD1 (5 bases). Germline V gene data show CDR1 as SGHAT and CDR2 as FQDESV (reference sequence). The V and J ends lost 3 bases and 3 bases respectively, with 12 bases between them. The CDR3 runs to 14 residues. This chain's CDR3 is CASSFQGPFYEQYF. The DNA of the CDR3 is TGTGCCAGCAGCTTTCAGGGTCCCTTCTACGAGCAGTACTTC.

The V and J genes are TRBV5-1 and TRBJ1-1; D is undetermined. This CDR3 comprises 13 residues. Germline assignment: CDR1 SGHRS and CDR2 YFSETQ. The ends were cut back, 4 bases at V and 1 base at J, with 8 bases in the middle. The DNA of the CDR3 is TGCGCCAGCAGCGAACAGCCGAACACTGAAGCTTTCTTT. It translates to CASSEQPNTEAFF.

The J gene is TRBJ2-1, the V gene TRBV5-5; 7 bases align to TRBD2. The CDR3 runs 12 residues. The V gene's germline CDR1 is SGHKS and CDR2 YYEKEE (reference sequence). J was trimmed by 9 bases and V by 4 bases; bases with no gene match: 4. The CDR3 protein is CASSPWGGEQFF. CDR3 nucleotides: TGTGCCAGCAGCCCCTGGGGGGGTGAGCAGTTCTTC.

The chain has TRBV5-8 and TRBJ1-1; 7 bases are shared with TRBD1. The CDR3 is made up of 15 amino acids. CDR1 and CDR2 (germline): SGHTS, YDEGEE. The J segment lost 3 bases and the V segment lost 2 bases, leaving 7 bases of the junction unmatched. CDR3 sequence: CASSFDRVLDTEAFF. Here the CDR3 DNA reads TGTGCCAGCAGCTTCGACAGGGTTTTAGACACTGAAGCTTTCTTT.

The gene calls are TRBV11-3 and TRBJ2-3; TRBD2 aligns across 8 bases. The CDR3 has 14 residues. CDR1 is SGHNT, CDR2 YENEEA, per germline. V lost 5 bases to trimming and J lost 2 bases; unmatched junction nucleotides: 3. The CDR3 here is CASSPGLATDTQYF. DNA for the CDR3: TGTGCCAGCAGCCCAGGACTAGCCACAGATACGCAGTATTTT.

The V call is TRBV4-2, the J call TRBJ1-1; 8 nucleotides line up with TRBD1. This CDR3 has 15 residues. Germline V lookup: CDR1 LGHNA, CDR2 YNFKEQ. With 1 base clipped from V and 5 bases from J, the junction kept 6 bases outside the gene matches. The DNA for the CDR3 is TGTGCCAGCAGCCAAGGGACAGGGTGGTTTACTGAAGCTTTCTTT. Its translation: CASSQGTGWFTEAFF.

V usage is TRBV6-6 and J usage is TRBJ1-6, with D unresolved. CDR1 is MNHNY, CDR2 SVGAGI, per germline (reference sequence). V was pared by 2 bases and J by 6 bases, with 8 bases between. The length of the CDR3 is 14 residues. CDR3 sequence reads: CASSYTNFNSPLHF. The CDR3 DNA is TGTGCCAGCAGTTACACTAATTTTAATTCACCCCTCCACTTT.

The sample holds one count of this clone. The chain employs TRBV6-5 and TRBJ1-2; D not certain. The CDR3 spans 15 residues. Looked up from germline, CDR1 is MNHEY and CDR2 is SVGAGI. V was shortened by 0 bases and J by 4 bases, with 12 bases between the two germline ends. CDR3 sequence (DNA): TGTGCCAGCAGTTACTCTTCCGTCCCGGGCTATGGCTACACCTTC. This encodes CASSYSSVPGYGYTF.

The rearrangement uses TRBV6-5 and TRBJ2-3; tentative D call: TRBD1 (5 bases). V was clipped by 5 bases and J by 6 bases, with 9 bases between them. Germline CDR1 MNHEY, CDR2 SVGAGI. This CDR3 is built from 12 residues. CDR3 DNA: TGTGCCAGCAGTAGTCAGGGTGATACGCAGTATTTT. Its protein is CASSSQGDTQYF.

The chain links TRBV7-2 to TRBJ1-5; D gene uncertain. Trimming left V 5 bases short and J 8 bases short, with 19 bases between. This CDR3 is built from 15 residues. CDR1 and CDR2 (germline): SGHTA, FQGNSA. The CDR3 loop reads CASSLGPFESKPQHF. CDR3 nucleotide sequence: TGTGCCAGCAGCCTAGGGCCTTTTGAAAGTAAGCCCCAGCATTTT.

The genes are TRBV5-1 and TRBJ2-1; 7 bases map to TRBD2. Trimming took 0 bases from V and 7 from J; bases not matched to a gene: 7. Germline V gene data show CDR1 as SGHRS and CDR2 as YFSETQ. The CDR3 spans 15 residues. The DNA for the CDR3 is TGCGCCAGCAGCTTGGCGGGGGGACCCTCGAATGAGCAGTTCTTC. This codes for CASSLAGGPSNEQFF.

V is TRBV28 and J is TRBJ1-1; no firm D call. V lost 7 bases and J lost 1, with 10 bases in between. The germline gives CDR1 MDHEN, CDR2 SYDVKM. The CDR3 runs 13 residues. CDR3 nucleotides: TGTGCCAGCACTCGGACTCCGAACACTGAAGCTTTCTTT. Encoded protein: CASTRTPNTEAFF. The full variable domain, with the rest looked up from reference TRBV28 and TRBJ1-1, is DVKVTQSSRYLVKRTGEKVFLECVQDMDHENMFWYRQDPGLGLRLIYFSYDVKMKEKGDIPEGYSVSREKKERFSLILESASTNQTSMYLCASTRTPNTEAFFGQGTRLTVV.